A single sample is the source of the 29 T cell receptor beta chains below, sequenced in a study of CD8 T cells in ankylosing spondylitis. Study findings and constraints: Ankylosing spondylitis blood appeared to be characterized by a TCR beta motif of eight highly homologous variants.

TCRdb reprocessed the 5' RACE reads with MiXCR, giving one entry per CDR3 protein. The sample gives hundreds of thousands of distinct CDR3 sequences, 10% to 15% of which show up once; 0.51% is in the top ten. These receptors have no identified antigens. Input material: blood, either unsorted or a sorted T cell fraction (not recorded which). The receptors derive from a male donor with ankylosing spondylitis.

This clonotype was detected a few times. The CDR3 sequence is CASSTDGSLYTEAFF. The CDR3 coding sequence is TGTGCCAGCAGCACGGACGGGTCGTTGTACACTGAAGCTTTCTTT. The rearrangement joins TRBV7-2 to TRBJ1-1; D uncertain. Germline values: CDR1 SGHTA, CDR2 FQGNSA. V lost 5 bases to trimming and J lost 3 bases, with 16 bases between them. The CDR3 sequence is 15 residues long.

This clonotype has a handful of counts. J is TRBJ1-5 and V is TRBV2; D ambiguous. The ends were cut back, 5 bases at V and 0 bases at J, with 11 bases in the middle. The CDR3 spans 15 residues. CDR1 and CDR2 from the germline V gene are SNHLY and FYNNEI. CDR3 residues: CASSLATNSNQPQHF. CDR3 in DNA: TGTGCCAGCAGTTTAGCAACGAATAGCAATCAGCCCCAGCATTTT.

This clonotype was recorded at least ten times. The J gene is TRBJ2-3, the V gene TRBV20-1; 12 nucleotides agree with TRBD2. CDR1 is DFQATT and CDR2 is SNEGSKA in the germline V gene (reference sequence). After removal of 5 bases from V and 6 bases from J, the junction contained 6 bases not matched to a gene. The CDR3 extends over 14 amino acids. CDR3 nucleotides: TGCAGTGCTCCTCTAGCGGGGGGGAGGGATACGCAGTATTTT. Encoded protein: CSAPLAGGRDTQYF.

In this sample, this clonotype turned up a few times. The V gene is TRBV20-1, the J gene TRBJ2-2; 9 bases agree with TRBD1. V lost 3 bases to trimming and J lost 7 bases; unmatched junction nucleotides: 6. CDR3 length equals 14 residues. Germline values: CDR1 DFQATT, CDR2 SNEGSKA (reference sequence). The CDR3 DNA sequence: TGCAGTGCTAGTAGGGACAGGGAGGGCGGGGAGCTGTTTTTT. Translating gives CSASRDREGGELFF.

The chain is built from TRBV27 and TRBJ1-1, with 7 bases fitting TRBD1. This CDR3 spans 14 amino acids. Per the germline V gene, CDR1 is MNHEY and CDR2 is SMNVEV (reference sequence). J gave up 5 bases and V 7 bases, and 10 bases lay outside the gene matches. CDR3 bases: TGTGCCAGCAATAGGGGGCGCGGGTATACTGAAGCTTTCTTT. This gives the protein CASNRGRGYTEAFF.

This clonotype was detected a few times. The chain combines TRBV29-1 with TRBJ1-4; D remains unclear. CDR1 SQVTM and CDR2 ANQGSEA come from the germline V gene. V dropped 6 bases and J dropped 0 bases, with 11 bases sitting between them. CDR3 size: 14 residues. Here the CDR3 DNA reads TGCAGCGTCCGCGGACGGACAACTAATGAAAAACTGTTTTTT. Protein sequence: CSVRGRTTNEKLFF.

V is TRBV7-8 and J is TRBJ2-5, with TRBD2 identical over 15 bases. CDR3 length: 14 amino acids. V shed 8 bases and J 5 bases; nucleotides not matched to a gene: 3. Germline CDR1 is SGHVS and CDR2 is FQNEAQ. The CDR3 here is CASGLAGGFETQYF. In DNA form, the CDR3 reads TGTGCCAGCGGACTAGCGGGGGGGTTCGAGACCCAGTACTTC.

This clonotype occurred many times. The rearrangement joins TRBV7-2 to TRBJ1-6; 7 bases align to TRBD1. V shed 5 bases, J shed 9 bases, and the junction held 10 bases outside the gene matches. Germline V CDR1 and CDR2: SGHTA, FQGNSA. CDR3 size: 15 residues. Here the CDR3 DNA reads TGTGCCAGCAGCCTGGGGGACAGATGGTTTTCACCCCTCCACTTT. Translated, it gives CASSLGDRWFSPLHF.

J is TRBJ2-7 and V is TRBV24-1, with no clear D. Germline lookup yields CDR1 KGHDR and CDR2 SFDVKD. The length of the CDR3 is 11 residues. With 9 bases removed from V and 5 bases from J, the gap between germline ends came to 10 bases. This CDR3 is CATSTPDEQYF. The CDR3 DNA follows: TGTGCCACCTCGACGCCCGACGAGCAGTACTTC.

This clonotype showed up just a few times. The chain combines TRBV4-2 with TRBJ2-5, with D perhaps TRBD1 or TRBD2 (5 bases each). This CDR3 spans 15 amino acids. V lost 0 bases, J lost 1 base, and 9 bases lay in between. CDR1 LGHNA and CDR2 YNFKEQ come from the germline V gene. As DNA, the CDR3 is TGTGCCAGCAGCCAAGATCGGGACGGCCAAGAGACCCAGTACTTC. Translated, it gives CASSQDRDGQETQYF.

CDR3 coding DNA: TGTGCCAGCAGCATCGGACCGGCAGGTCTTGGAAACACCATATATTTT. Protein: CASSIGPAGLGNTIYF. This chain uses TRBV7-2 with TRBJ1-3; D remains unclear. The CDR3 consists of 16 residues. From germline, CDR1 is SGHTA and CDR2 FQGNSA. The V gene lost 5 bases and the J gene lost 3 bases, with 17 bases spanning the gap.

The chain couples TRBV13 to TRBJ1-1; 8 bases align to TRBD1. Per the germline V gene, CDR1 is PRHDT and CDR2 is FYEKMQ (reference sequence). CDR3 length equals 13 residues. The J segment lost 13 bases and the V segment lost 5 bases, leaving 12 bases of the junction unmatched. The CDR3 DNA reads TGTGCCAGCAGCCTAGAGCTGGACAGGGTAGGTTTCTTT. Translation: CASSLELDRVGFF.

This clonotype has more than one count but fewer than ten. This rearrangement joins TRBV20-1 to TRBJ1-1, with D maybe TRBD1 (5 bases). The CDR3 spans 12 residues. CDR1 is DFQATT and CDR2 is SNEGSKA in the germline V gene (reference sequence). Trimming shortened V by 6 bases and J by 4 bases, and 12 bases separated the two germline ends. DNA for the CDR3: TGCAGTGCGGGACGGCGCGGCACTGAAGCTTTCTTT. Amino acid sequence: CSAGRRGTEAFF.

This clonotype has only a few counts. The chain employs TRBV9 and TRBJ2-4; a possible D gene is TRBD1 (6 bases). Germline V lookup: CDR1 SGDLS, CDR2 YYNGEE. CDR3 length equals 14 residues. The germline V and J ends were trimmed by 0 bases and 8 bases, with 12 bases remaining between them. CDR3 amino acids: CASSVDGTRDIQYF. CDR3 DNA: TGTGCCAGCAGCGTAGACGGGACACGAGACATTCAGTACTTC.

The rearrangement links TRBV14 to TRBJ1-1, with no clear D. The V and J ends lost 1 base and 0 bases respectively, with 12 bases between them. The CDR3 totals 16 residues. From germline, CDR1 is SGHDN and CDR2 FVKESK. CDR3 amino acids: CASSQVRPLVNTEAFF. The CDR3 region has the DNA TGTGCCAGCAGCCAAGTACGACCCCTCGTGAACACTGAAGCTTTCTTT.

The rearrangement joins TRBV5-1 to TRBJ1-3; possibly TRBD1 for D (5 bases). Germline values: CDR1 SGHRS, CDR2 YFSETQ. Deletions cut 4 bases from V and 9 bases from J, with 11 bases between. The length of the CDR3 is 12 residues. CDR3 protein: CASSPTGGTIYF. The CDR3 DNA is TGCGCCAGCAGCCCAACCGGGGGCACCATATATTTT.

This chain connects TRBV19 to TRBJ1-5; D call uncertain. Germline V gene sequence: CDR1 LNHDA, CDR2 SQIVND (reference sequence). Trimming pared 5 bases from V and 5 bases from J, leaving 16 bases between. The CDR3 sequence is 15 residues long. The CDR3 loop is CASSHPTRVDQPQHF. The DNA of the CDR3 is TGTGCCAGTAGTCACCCGACTCGAGTGGATCAGCCCCAGCATTTT. The full variable domain, rest sourced from reference TRBV19 and TRBJ1-5, is DGGITQSPKYLFRKEGQNVTLSCEQNLNHDAMYWYRQDPGQGLRLIYYSQIVNDFQKGDIAEGYSVSREKKESFPLTVTSAQKNPTAFYLCASSHPTRVDQPQHFGDGTRLSIL.

The rearrangement uses TRBV6-2 or TRBV6-3 and TRBJ2-6; D assignment may be TRBD1 or TRBD2 (5 bases each). This CDR3 region has 16 residues. V was clipped by 2 bases and J by 4 bases, with 12 bases between them. CDR1 and CDR2 (germline): MNHEY, SVGEGT. The CDR3: CASSYKAGAGANVLTF. The CDR3 DNA follows: TGTGCCAGCAGTTACAAGGCCGGGGCGGGGGCCAACGTCCTGACTTTC.

This clonotype was seen ten or more times. The chain has TRBV12-3 or TRBV12-4 and TRBJ2-4; D is uncertain. The CDR3 has 13 residues. Deletions cut 6 bases from V and 1 base from J, with 7 bases between. DNA of the CDR3: TGTGCCAGCAGGGACCTTGCCAAAAACATTCAGTACTTC. It encodes CASRDLAKNIQYF.

The gene calls are TRBV7-2 and TRBJ1-1; D gene uncertain. Germline assignment: CDR1 SGHTA and CDR2 FQGNSA. The V end was cut by 5 bases, the J end by 7 bases, with 8 bases between. This CDR3 has 11 residues. CDR3 DNA: TGTGCCAGCAGCCGGAGGAATGAAGCTTTCTTT. As protein: CASSRRNEAFF.

This clonotype appeared a few times. V usage is TRBV6-1 and J usage is TRBJ2-7; D tentatively reads TRBD1 or TRBD2 (5 bases each). V was clipped by 6 bases and J by 7 bases, with 19 bases between them. From germline, CDR1 is MNHNS and CDR2 SASEGT. The CDR3 is 14 amino acids. The CDR3 reads CASSGTHPPFEQYF. In nucleotides, the CDR3 is TGTGCCAGCAGCGGGACCCACCCCCCCTTTGAGCAGTACTTC.

V and J are TRBV5-1 and TRBJ2-3, with TRBD2 matching 7 bases. Unmatched junction bases numbered 15, after V lost 4 bases and J lost 7 bases. CDR1 SGHRS and CDR2 YFSETQ come from the germline V gene. The CDR3 extends over 16 amino acids. CDR3 bases: TGCGCCAGCAGCCCCCAGGTCTTGCTGCGGGGGTATACGCAGTATTTT. The encoded protein is CASSPQVLLRGYTQYF.

The table lists this clonotype with a few counts. This chain's CDR3 is CAISESGTLNTGELFF. The DNA for the CDR3 is TGTGCCATCAGTGAGTCGGGAACCTTGAACACCGGGGAGCTGTTTTTT. The rearrangement links TRBV10-3 to TRBJ2-2; the D is unclear. The CDR3 is 16 amino acids. Germline CDR1 and CDR2: ENHRY and SYGVKD. V lost 0 bases and J lost 1, with 9 bases in between.

The CDR3 spells CASSLALPTEAFF. The CDR3 DNA is TGTGCCAGCAGCTTAGCGCTCCCCACTGAAGCTTTCTTT. The chain has TRBV7-2 and TRBJ1-1; D unresolved. The CDR3 has 13 residues. V lost 0 bases to trimming and J lost 4 bases, with 6 bases between them. Germline values: CDR1 SGHTA, CDR2 FQGNSA. The whole variable domain, filled in from reference TRBV7-2 and TRBJ1-1, reads GAGVSQSPSNKVTEKGKDVELRCDPISGHTALYWYRQSLGQGLEFLIYFQGNSAPDKSGLPSDRFSAERTGGSVSTLTIQRTQQEDSAVYLCASSLALPTEAFFGQGTRLTVV.

A few counts support this clonotype. DNA for the CDR3: TGTGCCAGCAGTTTAGCGTCAACAGTCGGAAACACCATATATTTT. This translates into CASSLASTVGNTIYF. The chain links TRBV12-3 or TRBV12-4 to TRBJ1-3; D not certain. Trimming pared 0 bases from V and 4 bases from J, leaving 10 bases between. The CDR3 is 15 amino acids.

This clonotype has just a few counts. The gene calls are TRBV12-3 or TRBV12-4 and TRBJ2-5; D is possibly TRBD1 (6 bases). Trimming removed 3 bases at V and 5 bases at J, with 13 bases between. CDR3 size: 14 residues. CDR3 sequence reads: CASSLRTVGETQYF. The CDR3 DNA reads TGTGCCAGCAGTTTGAGGACAGTCGGGGAGACCCAGTACTTC.

The chain uses TRBV4-2 and TRBJ2-7; TRBD1 matches 10 bases. V shed 3 bases and J 5 bases; nucleotides not matched to a gene: 4. Germline loops: CDR1 LGHNA, CDR2 YNFKEQ. The CDR3 totals 14 residues. In nucleotides, the CDR3 is TGTGCCAGCAGCCAGTGGGACAGGGGAAACGAGCAGTACTTC. Its protein product is CASSQWDRGNEQYF.

This clonotype has ten or more counts. The V and J genes are TRBV29-1 and TRBJ2-4; D is tentatively TRBD1 or TRBD2 (5 bases each). Trimming removed 3 bases from V and 7 bases from J, with 13 bases in between. The CDR3 is 13 residues long. CDR1 is SQVTM, CDR2 ANQGSEA, per germline. CDR3 nucleotides: TGCAGCGTTGACTCTGGGACCGGGAACATTCAGTACTTC. Protein sequence: CSVDSGTGNIQYF.

Only a few counts were recorded for this clonotype. V usage is TRBV6-1 and J usage is TRBJ2-3, with TRBD2 matching 11 bases. V dropped 5 bases and J dropped 0; count of bases not matched to a gene: 7. Germline V gives CDR1 MNHNS, CDR2 SASEGT. The CDR3 contains 17 residues. The CDR3 DNA follows: TGTGCCAGCAGTACCCTAGCGGGGGGAGTTAGCACAGATACGCAGTATTTT. It encodes CASSTLAGGVSTDTQYF.